This is a list of T cell receptor beta chains from one sample in a study of identical twins. TCRdb re-derived calls from the 5' RACE reads in MiXCR, one entry per CDR3 protein. The data show roughly 630,000 distinct CDR3 sequences, roughly 6.6% seen once. These data also featured in a second study, about yellow fever vaccine responses in identical twins.

Sequencing input: PBMCs. The receptors were sampled from a woman aged 18-35 years in good health. CDR3s leave out the opening cysteine and the closing phenylalanine or tryptophan.

j_call: TRBJ2-3; v_call: TRBV5-1; cdr3_aa: ASSLEVVGSTDTQY
j_call: TRBJ2-5; v_call: TRBV27; cdr3_aa: ASSLIGRGRKETQY
j_call: TRBJ1-5; v_call: TRBV12-3/TRBV12-4; cdr3_aa: ASSLPGSTNQPQH
j_call: TRBJ1-5; v_call: TRBV7-2; cdr3_aa: ASSPRGTGVIQPQH
j_call: TRBJ1-2; v_call: TRBV5-1; cdr3_aa: ASSFEGPSYT
j_call: TRBJ2-5; v_call: TRBV12-3/TRBV12-4; cdr3_aa: ASSGGTGEYQETQY
j_call: TRBJ2-1; v_call: TRBV7-2; cdr3_aa: ASSLAHWEVEYNEQF
j_call: TRBJ2-1; v_call: TRBV7-8; cdr3_aa: ASSLWDIGLSYNEQF
j_call: TRBJ1-1; v_call: TRBV6-1; cdr3_aa: ASSPPRHGDTEAF
j_call: TRBJ2-1; v_call: TRBV6-1; cdr3_aa: ASARPGGLNEQF
j_call: TRBJ2-3; v_call: TRBV4-2; cdr3_aa: ASSQDLAGGSDTQY
j_call: TRBJ2-4; v_call: TRBV4-2; cdr3_aa: ASSQDLTGASKNIQY
j_call: TRBJ1-1; v_call: TRBV5-1; cdr3_aa: ASSLDNRVNTEAF
j_call: TRBJ2-3; v_call: TRBV7-2; cdr3_aa: ASSFSSWGGYQDTQY
j_call: TRBJ2-3; v_call: TRBV10-3; cdr3_aa: ATTNTDTQY
j_call: TRBJ2-7; v_call: TRBV20-1; cdr3_aa: SARGRLAGSYEQY
j_call: TRBJ2-5; v_call: TRBV3-1; cdr3_aa: ASSPWGGEETQY
j_call: TRBJ1-4; v_call: TRBV7-8; cdr3_aa: ASSWTDEKLF
j_call: TRBJ2-6; v_call: TRBV5-1; cdr3_aa: ASSLEAGYRGHSGANVLT
j_call: TRBJ2-5; v_call: TRBV10-3; cdr3_aa: AISRTSGGETQY
j_call: TRBJ2-5; v_call: TRBV19; cdr3_aa: ASRTGTEETQY
j_call: TRBJ2-3; v_call: TRBV29-1; cdr3_aa: SVTPRGPTDTQY
j_call: TRBJ1-1; v_call: TRBV12-3/TRBV12-4; cdr3_aa: ASSLGQQNTEAF
j_call: TRBJ2-1; v_call: TRBV12-3/TRBV12-4; cdr3_aa: ASSNLLTQGTNEQF
j_call: TRBJ2-5; v_call: TRBV20-1; cdr3_aa: SAATWETQY
j_call: TRBJ2-7; v_call: TRBV3-1; cdr3_aa: ASSRNTGGAVSREQY
j_call: TRBJ1-1; v_call: TRBV27; cdr3_aa: ASSPLAGAEAF
j_call: TRBJ2-1; v_call: TRBV20-1; cdr3_aa: SARDNPNEQF
j_call: TRBJ2-2; v_call: TRBV5-1; cdr3_aa: ASSQGQDTGELF
j_call: TRBJ2-1; v_call: TRBV20-1; cdr3_aa: SASASGGYNEQF
j_call: TRBJ1-2; v_call: TRBV28; cdr3_aa: ASRLGGNYGYT
j_call: TRBJ1-5; v_call: TRBV12-3/TRBV12-4; cdr3_aa: ASSLGAYNQPQH
j_call: TRBJ2-2; v_call: TRBV10-3; cdr3_aa: AVGGSPGELF
j_call: TRBJ1-5; v_call: TRBV5-6; cdr3_aa: ASSQTGVSNQPQH
j_call: TRBJ2-3; v_call: TRBV7-8; cdr3_aa: ASSLGSGSTQY
j_call: TRBJ1-1; v_call: TRBV9; cdr3_aa: ASSVAPGTSGTEAF
j_call: TRBJ2-5; v_call: TRBV5-1; cdr3_aa: ASSLVDAGRETQY
j_call: TRBJ2-1; v_call: TRBV20-1; cdr3_aa: SALREPIYNEQF
j_call: TRBJ2-7; v_call: TRBV12-3/TRBV12-4; cdr3_aa: ASSSRQGQGYEQY
j_call: TRBJ2-7; v_call: TRBV9; cdr3_aa: ASSVEGDLAGTYEQY
j_call: TRBJ2-3; v_call: TRBV10-3; cdr3_aa: AISRAADTDTQY
j_call: TRBJ2-3; v_call: TRBV7-8; cdr3_aa: ASSSPGTSGGARGTQY
j_call: TRBJ2-4; v_call: TRBV5-1; cdr3_aa: ASSTGTSGGVAKNIQY
j_call: TRBJ2-1; v_call: TRBV11-2; cdr3_aa: ASSLWTPREQF